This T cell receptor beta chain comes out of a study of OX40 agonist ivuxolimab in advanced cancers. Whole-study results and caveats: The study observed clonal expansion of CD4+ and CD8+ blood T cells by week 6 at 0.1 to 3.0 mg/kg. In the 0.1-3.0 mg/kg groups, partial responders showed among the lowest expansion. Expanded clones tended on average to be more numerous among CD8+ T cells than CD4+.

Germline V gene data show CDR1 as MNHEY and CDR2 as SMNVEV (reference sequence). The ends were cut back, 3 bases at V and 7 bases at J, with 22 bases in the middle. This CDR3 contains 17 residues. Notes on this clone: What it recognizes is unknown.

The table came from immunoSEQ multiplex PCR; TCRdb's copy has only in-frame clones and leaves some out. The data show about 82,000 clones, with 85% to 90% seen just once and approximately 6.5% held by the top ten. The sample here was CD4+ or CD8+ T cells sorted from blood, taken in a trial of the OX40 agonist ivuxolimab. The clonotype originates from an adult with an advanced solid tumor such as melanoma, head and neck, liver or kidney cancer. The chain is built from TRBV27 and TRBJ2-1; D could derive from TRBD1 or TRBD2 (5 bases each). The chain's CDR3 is CASSFGVGRDPSNEQFF. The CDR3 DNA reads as TGTGCCAGCAGTTTTGGTGTGGGCAGGGACCCTTCAAATGAGCAGTTCTTC.